The rows below give T cell receptor beta chains drawn from one sample of a study of identical twins. MiXCR, run by TCRdb on the 5' RACE reads, gives a single entry per CDR3 protein. The table records about 500,000 distinct CDR3 sequences, roughly an eighth of them present only once. This same sample was also taken into another study, of yellow fever vaccine responses in identical twins.

Sample: CD4+ T cells sorted from blood. These receptors originate from a woman aged 18-30 years in good health. The conserved cysteine and the conserved F or W are not part of the CDR3 here. A D gene is named only where the DNA matches it firmly. A row's size may be missing; if present it is once, few, many or a size class.

few,.,TRBV20-1,TRBJ2-6,SARNLYGRAVDSGANVLT
.,TRBD1,TRBV5-1,TRBJ1-3,ASSGGQTGNTIY
few,.,TRBV6-1,TRBJ2-7,ASRSRGNTYEQY
few,TRBD1,TRBV5-1,TRBJ2-7,ASSLLGTGELEQY
many,TRBD1,TRBV12-3/TRBV12-4,TRBJ2-1,ASSLGTGGHEQF
.,.,TRBV30,TRBJ2-4,AWSVPGGNIQY
.,.,TRBV10-3,TRBJ2-6,AISESGLVLT
few,.,TRBV12-3/TRBV12-4,TRBJ1-6,ASSPEQGGNDSPLH
.,TRBD2,TRBV2,TRBJ2-1,ASTGFGTSGGGPQNNEQF
.,TRBD2,TRBV2,TRBJ2-3,ASSAGGEPDTQY
few,.,TRBV18,TRBJ2-1,ASSLYRDPTNNEQF
few,.,TRBV7-6,TRBJ2-1,ASSPLANEQF
few,.,TRBV20-1,TRBJ1-6,SARGGSPTSPLH
.,.,TRBV11-1,TRBJ2-1,ASSLDPIASEQF
.,.,TRBV10-3,TRBJ1-5,AHRPDSNQPQH
.,.,TRBV18,TRBJ2-1,ASSPPDRMAYNEQF
.,.,TRBV29-1,TRBJ1-1,SVGPVGGEAF
.,.,TRBV12-3/TRBV12-4,TRBJ2-1,ASTRESAANEQF
.,.,TRBV3-1,TRBJ2-5,ASSIPPRDPQETQY
few,.,TRBV9,TRBJ2-1,ASSGQVLKEGGHNEQF